The T cell receptor beta chain under discussion was sequenced for a study of Ad26.COV2.S vaccination and SARS-CoV-2 variants. Measured with immunoSEQ multiplex PCR; TCRdb has only the in-frame clones, and not every one. The sample yields about 680,000 clones, more than 70% seen once. The CDR3 is 15 amino acids. From germline, CDR1 is MGHDK and CDR2 SYGVNS. With 0 bases removed from V and 0 bases from J, the gap between germline ends came to 9 bases. As to treatment: some 20 received Ad26.COV2.S at low or high dose, single or two shots; roughly five received placebo; per-sample allocation not given. All samples were drawn on day 63, counting from the first vaccine or placebo injection.

This TCR was recovered from a person aged 18-60 years who received the Ad26.COV2.S COVID-19 vaccine or a placebo. The rearrangement joins TRBV25-1 to TRBJ2-7, with a tentative D call TRBD1 (6 bases). The source was peripheral blood, collected in a trial of Ad26.COV2.S vaccine versus placebo. CDR3: CASSEYGQSSYEQYF. The DNA of the CDR3 is TGTGCCAGCAGTGAATACGGACAGAGCTCCTACGAGCAGTACTTC.